Shown below are 15 T cell receptor beta chains from a single sample sequenced in a study of blood T cell repertoires in COVID-19. The repertoire was sequenced with immunoSEQ multiplex PCR; TCRdb's copy has only in-frame clones and lacks some. The table lists about 300,000 clones, roughly four fifths of them singletons, with 9.4% in the top ten. What was sequenced was peripheral blood. The receptors originated from a woman aged 45-65 years who had recovered from COVID-19.

As to this clone: The same CDR3 is also encoded by other DNA sequences in this sample. V and J are TRBV28 and TRBJ1-2; 8 bases align to TRBD1. This CDR3 has 13 residues. The trim removed 5 bases at V and 8 bases at J, leaving 7 bases unmatched. Germline lookup yields CDR1 MDHEN and CDR2 SYDVKM. The CDR3 coding sequence is TGTGCCAGCAGTCCCCGGACAGGGAACGGCTACACCTTC. Amino acid sequence: CASSPRTGNGYTF.

The J gene is TRBJ2-1, the V gene TRBV19; D unclear. This CDR3 region has 12 residues. Trimming left V 8 bases short and J 5 bases short, with 10 bases between. In germline, CDR1 is LNHDA, CDR2 SQIVND (reference sequence). The CDR3, as DNA: TGTGCCAGTGGTCTCAGCGACAATGAGCAGTTCTTC. Translation gives CASGLSDNEQFF.

The gene calls are TRBV25-1 and TRBJ1-1; D is uncertain. Trimming shortened V by 3 bases and J by 6 bases, and 11 bases separated the two germline ends. CDR1 is MGHDK, CDR2 SYGVNS, per germline. This CDR3 is built from 13 residues. The CDR3 is CASSEFLQSEAFF. In DNA, the CDR3 is TGTGCCAGCAGTGAGTTTCTGCAGTCTGAAGCTTTCTTT.

V gene TRBV4-1 combines with J gene TRBJ2-1, with 10 nucleotides matching TRBD2. J was trimmed by 7 bases and V by 0 bases; bases with no gene match: 6. CDR3 length: 16 amino acids. In germline, CDR1 is MGHRA, CDR2 YSYEKL. CDR3: CASSQDPAGGTNEQFF. In DNA form, the CDR3 reads TGCGCCAGCAGCCAAGATCCAGCGGGGGGGACAAATGAGCAGTTCTTC.

This clone was counted only a few times. CDR3 amino acids: CASSLGGSLTHSLRSYNEQFF. CDR3 DNA sequence: TGTGCCAGCAGCTTAGGGGGCTCTTTGACCCACTCTCTCCGCTCCTACAATGAGCAGTTCTTC. The V gene is TRBV7-6, the J gene TRBJ2-1, with D possibly TRBD1 on 5 matching bases. V was cut by 1 base and J by 0 bases, with 25 bases left in between. Germline values: CDR1 SGHVS, CDR2 FNYEAQ. This CDR3 comprises 21 residues.

The chain couples TRBV24-1 to TRBJ2-6; D gene ambiguous. With 6 bases removed from V and 3 bases from J, the gap between germline ends came to 5 bases. The CDR3 consists of 13 residues. The germline gives CDR1 KGHDR, CDR2 SFDVKD. The CDR3 sequence: CATSLSGANVLTF. The CDR3 coding sequence is TGTGCCACCAGTTTGAGTGGGGCCAACGTCCTGACTTTC.

V usage is TRBV19 and J usage is TRBJ1-6; 7 bases fit TRBD1. The V and J ends lost 5 bases and 10 bases, in that order; junction bases with no gene match: 5. This CDR3 contains 13 residues. The germline gives CDR1 LNHDA, CDR2 SQIVND (reference sequence). In nucleotides, the CDR3 is TGTGCCAGTAGTCGACAGGGTGGCTCACCCCTCCACTTT. This encodes CASSRQGGSPLHF.

This clone has just one count. The V call is TRBV6-2 or TRBV6-3, the J call TRBJ2-1; D may be TRBD1 (5 bases). Germline values: CDR1 MNHEY, CDR2 SVGEGT. This CDR3 is 14 amino acids long. The ends were cut back, 6 bases at V and 8 bases at J, with 17 bases in the middle. CDR3 residues: CASSRTTARDEQFF. CDR3 DNA: TGTGCCAGCAGCCGGACGACCGCCAGGGATGAGCAGTTCTTC.

The gene calls are TRBV28 and TRBJ1-6; D remains ambiguous. Germline V CDR1 and CDR2: MDHEN, SYDVKM. With 6 bases removed from V and 3 bases from J, the gap between germline ends came to 6 bases. This CDR3 has 13 residues. CDR3 region: CASSSGYNSPLHF. The CDR3 DNA is TGTGCCAGCAGCTCGGGCTATAATTCACCCCTCCACTTT.

This clone was counted many times. The chain is built from TRBV24-1 and TRBJ2-2, with 7 positions matching TRBD1. The CDR3 is 14 amino acids. V lost 5 bases, J lost 3 bases, and 2 bases stayed unmatched. From germline, CDR1 is KGHDR and CDR2 SFDVKD. The CDR3 DNA reads as TGTGCCACCAGTGGAGGACAGGACACCGGGGAGCTGTTTTTT. It translates to CATSGGQDTGELFF.

The chain links TRBV29-1 to TRBJ1-1, with D unclear. This CDR3 region has 14 residues. Germline V gene data show CDR1 as SQVTM and CDR2 as ANQGSEA. V was shortened by 2 bases and J by 0 bases, with 10 bases between the two germline ends. CDR3 region: CSVEPPGMNTEAFF. The DNA of the CDR3 is TGCAGCGTTGAACCTCCCGGGATGAACACTGAAGCTTTCTTT.

The CDR3: CASSLAASGFNTQYF. CDR3 sequence (DNA): TGTGCCAGCAGCTTAGCCGCATCAGGCTTTAATACGCAGTATTTT. The chain combines TRBV7-2 with TRBJ2-3; D remains unclear. V shed 0 bases and J shed 7 bases, with 14 bases lying between them. CDR3 length: 15 residues. Germline V CDR1 and CDR2: SGHTA, FQGNSA.

The genes are TRBV19 and TRBJ2-2; the D gene is possibly TRBD1 (5 bases). This CDR3 is built from 14 residues. Between the trimmed V and J ends, which lost 7 bases and 0 bases, there was a span of 9 bases. Germline V CDR1 and CDR2: LNHDA, SQIVND (reference sequence). CDR3 region: CASTPTANTGELFF. As DNA, the CDR3 is TGTGCCAGTACCCCGACAGCGAACACCGGGGAGCTGTTTTTT. Supplemented by reference TRBV19 and TRBJ2-2, the full variable domain reads DGGITQSPKYLFRKEGQNVTLSCEQNLNHDAMYWYRQDPGQGLRLIYYSQIVNDFQKGDIAEGYSVSREKKESFPLTVTSAQKNPTAFYLCASTPTANTGELFFGEGSRLTVL.

This chain links TRBV7-9 with TRBJ2-7; possibly TRBD1 for D (6 bases). Germline CDR1 and CDR2: SEHNR and FQNEAQ (reference sequence). Trimming removed 5 bases at V and 0 bases at J, with 17 bases between. The CDR3 consists of 16 residues. The CDR3 here is CASSPSRGQSSYEQYF. The CDR3 bases are TGTGCCAGCAGCCCCTCCCGAGGACAGAGCTCCTACGAGCAGTACTTC.

This chain uses TRBV28 with TRBJ1-6; D not certain. The CDR3 runs 11 residues. Trimming stripped 4 bases from V and 9 bases from J, with 4 bases between. The germline CDR1 and CDR2 sequences are MDHEN and SYDVKM. This CDR3 is CASSSSSPLHF. The CDR3, as DNA: TGTGCCAGCAGTTCCAGTTCACCCCTCCACTTT.